This T cell receptor (beta chain) comes out of a study of T-cell memory formation after mild COVID-19. Findings of the study overall: Within pre-infection memory, some responding clones were found, suggesting cross-reactive memory joined.

Germline CDR1 is LNHDA and CDR2 is SQIVND (reference sequence). This CDR3 is built from 12 residues. V shed 6 bases and J 8 bases; nucleotides not matched to a gene: 4. Each CDR3 protein gets one entry after TCRdb re-called the 5' RACE reads with MiXCR. The data show under 200,000 distinct CDR3 sequences, approximately 12% seen once. About this clonotype: Its target is unknown.

The specimen was PBMCs or a T cell subset sorted from them (not recorded which). The chain links TRBV19 to TRBJ2-1; 7 bases line up with TRBD1. The clonotype was recovered from a man between 18 and 35 years old who had mild COVID-19 (a few samples of this study predate the infection). Cell type and time point are not known. Written as DNA, the CDR3 is TGTGCCAGTAGCCCACAGGGGTATGAGCAGTTCTTC. This codes for CASSPQGYEQFF.